This T cell receptor (beta chain) was captured in a study of blood T cell repertoires in COVID-19. Across the study: Sources were T cells, B-cell-depleted T cells, or PBMCs; the material itself was cDNA or gDNA.

The CDR3 is made up of 12 amino acids. Germline V CDR1 and CDR2: SQVTM, ANQGSEA. V was cut by 6 bases and J by 8 bases, with 16 bases left in between. TCRdb keeps only in-frame clones here, not all; method: immunoSEQ multiplex PCR. The sample has fewer than 250,000 clones; approximately 84% are singletons. This sequence originates from a woman aged 50 to 60 with active or convalescent COVID-19. The V call is TRBV29-1, the J call TRBJ1-2; perhaps TRBD1 as D (6 bases). Input material: peripheral blood. CDR3 in DNA: TGCAGCGTGCCGGGGGGCGCCGGGGGCTACACCTTC. Protein: CSVPGGAGGYTF.